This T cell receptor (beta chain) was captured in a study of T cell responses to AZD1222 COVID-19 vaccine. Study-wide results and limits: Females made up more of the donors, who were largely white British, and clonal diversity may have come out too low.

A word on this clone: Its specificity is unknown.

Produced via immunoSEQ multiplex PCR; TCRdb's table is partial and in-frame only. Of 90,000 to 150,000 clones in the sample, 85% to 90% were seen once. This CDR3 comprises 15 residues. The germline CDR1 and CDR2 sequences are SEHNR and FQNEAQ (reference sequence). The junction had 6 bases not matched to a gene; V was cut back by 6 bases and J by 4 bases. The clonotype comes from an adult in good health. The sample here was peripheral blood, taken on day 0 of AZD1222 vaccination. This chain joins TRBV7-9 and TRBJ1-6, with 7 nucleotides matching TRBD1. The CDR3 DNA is TGTGCCAGCAGTCAGGGACAGACATATAATTCACCCCTCCACTTT. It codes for CASSQGQTYNSPLHF.